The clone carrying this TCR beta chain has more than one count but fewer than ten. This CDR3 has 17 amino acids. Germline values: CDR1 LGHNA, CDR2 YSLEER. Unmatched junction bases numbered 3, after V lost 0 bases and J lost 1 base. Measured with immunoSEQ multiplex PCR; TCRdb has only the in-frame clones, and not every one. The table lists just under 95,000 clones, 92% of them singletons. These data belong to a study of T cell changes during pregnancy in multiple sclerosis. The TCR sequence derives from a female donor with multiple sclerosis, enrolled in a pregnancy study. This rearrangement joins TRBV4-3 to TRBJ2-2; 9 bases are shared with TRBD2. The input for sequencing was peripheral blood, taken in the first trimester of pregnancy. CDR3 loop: CASSQDVTSGNTGELFF. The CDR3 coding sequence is TGCGCCAGCAGCCAAGACGTGACTAGCGGGAACACCGGGGAGCTGTTTTTT.